These 12 T cell receptor beta chains were sequenced from one sample in a study of shared clonotypes between healthy human individuals. TCRdb keeps only in-frame clones here, not all; method: immunoSEQ multiplex PCR. The profile shows more than 2,000,000 clones, about 92% of them singletons. The sample comprised naive CD4+ T cells sorted from blood. The subset was: CD45RA+ positively selected. The receptors here all came from a man aged 18 to 29 in good health.

The rearrangement uses TRBV10-3 and TRBJ2-7; D is unresolved. CDR1 is ENHRY and CDR2 is SYGVKD in the germline V gene. V was shortened by 3 bases and J by 4 bases, with 16 bases between the two germline ends. The CDR3 runs to 15 residues. The CDR3 protein is CAISDPTLMGYEQYF. CDR3 coding DNA: TGTGCCATCAGTGACCCCACTCTTATGGGGTACGAGCAGTACTTC.

This chain joins TRBV5-1 and TRBJ2-2; D remains unclear. V lost 7 bases to trimming and J lost 0 bases, with 16 bases between them. From germline, CDR1 is SGHRS and CDR2 YFSETQ. The CDR3 runs 16 residues. The CDR3 DNA sequence: TGCGCCAGCGCCCCGGCGGCAATCGCGAACACCGGGGAGCTGTTTTTT. Translation gives CASAPAAIANTGELFF.

This chain links TRBV30 with TRBJ2-7; possible D gene TRBD1, 5 bases. The CDR3 has 14 residues. Trimming removed 0 bases from V and 0 bases from J, with 9 bases in between. The germline V gene has CDR1 GTSNPN and CDR2 SVGIG (reference sequence). The CDR3, as DNA: TGTGCCTGGAGTGTAGACAGACGCTCCTACGAGCAGTACTTC. Its protein is CAWSVDRRSYEQYF.

The chain links TRBV4-1 to TRBJ2-1; D call uncertain. V was cut by 1 base and J by 0 bases, with 10 bases left in between. Germline V gene sequence: CDR1 MGHRA, CDR2 YSYEKL. The CDR3 totals 16 residues. CDR3 protein: CASSQVASSSYNEQFF. The CDR3, as DNA: TGCGCCAGCAGCCAAGTAGCTTCGAGCTCCTACAATGAGCAGTTCTTC.

This chain joins TRBV4-1 and TRBJ1-5, with D possibly matching TRBD1 (5 bases). The CDR3 loop spans 19 amino acids. Trimming stripped 0 bases from V and 1 base from J, with 19 bases between. From germline, CDR1 is MGHRA and CDR2 YSYEKL. In DNA form, the CDR3 reads TGCGCCAGCAGCCAAGATCGGTCCCCGGGGGGATCGAGCAATCAGCCCCAGCATTTT. It yields the protein CASSQDRSPGGSSNQPQHF.

As to this clone: The junction departs from the called germline gene at one end, perhaps through a read error. Other DNA sequences within the sample encode an identical CDR3. This sequence joins TRBV6-6 and TRBJ1-6; 10 nucleotides match TRBD1. Germline V gene sequence: CDR1 MNHNY, CDR2 SVGAGI (reference sequence). The CDR3 runs 15 residues. In nucleotides, the CDR3 is TGCGCCAGCAGTGACCGACAGGGGGCCTGGTCACCCCTCCACTTT. Its protein product is CASSDRQGAWSPLHF.

The chain uses TRBV15 and TRBJ1-5; D call uncertain. CDR1 is LNHNV, CDR2 YYDKDF, per germline (reference sequence). The CDR3 has 15 amino acids. Trimming left V 0 bases short and J 2 bases short, with 8 bases between. CDR3 region: CATSRDQQGNQPQHF. The CDR3 region has the DNA TGTGCCACCAGCAGAGATCAGCAGGGCAATCAGCCCCAGCATTTT. The variable domain in full, with the rest retrieved from reference TRBV15 and TRBJ1-5, is DAMVIQNPRYQVTQFGKPVTLSCSQTLNHNVMYWYQQKSSQAPKLLFHYYDKDFNNEADTPDNFQSRRPNTSFCFLDIRSPGLGDTAMYLCATSRDQQGNQPQHFGDGTRLSIL.

The chain recombines TRBV19 with TRBJ2-3, with D tentatively TRBD1 or TRBD2 (5 bases each). The germline gives CDR1 LNHDA, CDR2 SQIVND (reference sequence). V was clipped by 3 bases and J by 0 bases, with 10 bases between them. This CDR3 has 15 residues. The CDR3 nucleotides are TGTGCCAGTAGTATGGGGACCCCGAGCACAGATACGCAGTATTTT. Protein sequence: CASSMGTPSTDTQYF.

V usage is TRBV25-1 and J usage is TRBJ2-2; 9 nucleotides match TRBD1. Germline assignment: CDR1 MGHDK and CDR2 SYGVNS. Trimming at V came to 2 bases and at J to 3 bases, leaving 4 bases not matched to a gene. The CDR3 runs to 16 residues. CDR3 protein: CASSEPRTGDTGELFF. The DNA for the CDR3 is TGTGCCAGCAGTGAACCTCGGACAGGGGACACCGGGGAGCTGTTTTTT. The variable domain in full, completed from reference TRBV25-1 and TRBJ2-2, reads EADIYQTPRYLVIGTGKKITLECSQTMGHDKMYWYQQDPGMELHLIHYSYGVNSTEKGDLSSESTVSRIRTEHFPLTLESARPSHTSQYLCASSEPRTGDTGELFFGEGSRLTVL.

This clone was seen a single time. The V and J genes are TRBV9 and TRBJ2-1, with 14 bases matching TRBD2. The CDR3 has 17 amino acids. Germline-derived CDR1 and CDR2 are SGDLS and YYNGEE. The trim removed 2 bases at V and 6 bases at J, leaving 7 bases unmatched. In nucleotides, the CDR3 is TGTGCCAGCAGCGTCTTGGGACTAGCGGGAGAGTTCAATGAGCAGTTCTTC. Its protein is CASSVLGLAGEFNEQFF.

Notes on this clone: Other DNA sequences of this sample code for an identical CDR3. The CDR3 DNA reads as TGTGCCTGGGGCCGATTGAACACTGAAGCTTTCTTT. Protein product: CAWGRLNTEAFF. The genes are TRBV30 and TRBJ1-1; D is unclear. The CDR3 spans 12 residues. Trimming left V 5 bases short and J 0 bases short, with 7 bases between. Looked up from germline, CDR1 is GTSNPN and CDR2 is SVGIG (reference sequence).

V gene TRBV5-6 combines with J gene TRBJ1-5; 8 bases are shared with TRBD1. V was clipped by 4 bases and J by 16 bases; unmatched bases: 13. The germline gives CDR1 SGHDT, CDR2 YYEEEE. The CDR3 has 13 amino acids. The CDR3 nucleotides are TGTGCCAGCAGCCACAGCGGCGGGACAGGTATCCATTTT. Translation: CASSHSGGTGIHF. The whole variable domain, remainder taken from reference TRBV5-6 and TRBJ1-5, is DAGVTQSPTHLIKTRGQQVTLRCSPKSGHDTVSWYQQALGQGPQFIFQYYEEEERQRGNFPDRFSGHQFPNYSSELNVNALLLGDSALYLCASSHSGGTGIHFGDGTRLSIL.